This TCR beta chain was identified in a study of T cell changes during pregnancy in multiple sclerosis. The CDR3 totals 13 residues. TCRdb's table, derived via immunoSEQ multiplex PCR, lists solely in-frame clones and lacks some. The sample consists of 18,000 or so clones, 80% to 90% of them appearing once. The TCR was taken from a female donor in good health, enrolled as a control in a pregnancy study. The gene calls are TRBV21-1 and TRBJ1-1; TRBD1, the D gene given by the table, was not confirmed from the DNA. TRBV21-1 is classified as a pseudogene. The source was CD8+ T cells from peripheral blood mononuclear cells, collected in the second trimester of pregnancy. CDR3 loop: CATGQGAFAEAFF. DNA of the CDR3: TGTGCCACCGGACAGGGGGCTTTCGCTGAAGCTTTCTTT.